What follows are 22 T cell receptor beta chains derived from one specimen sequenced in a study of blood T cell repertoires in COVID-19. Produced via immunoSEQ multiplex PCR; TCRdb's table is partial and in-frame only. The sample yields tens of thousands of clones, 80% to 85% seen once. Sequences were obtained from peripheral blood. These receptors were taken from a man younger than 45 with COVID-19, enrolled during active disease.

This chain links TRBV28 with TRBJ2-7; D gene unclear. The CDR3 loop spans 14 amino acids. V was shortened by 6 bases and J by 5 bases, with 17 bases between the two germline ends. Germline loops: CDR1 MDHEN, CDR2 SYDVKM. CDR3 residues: CASSLISSSHEQYF. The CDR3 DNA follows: TGTGCCAGCAGCCTGATCAGTTCTTCGCACGAGCAGTACTTC.

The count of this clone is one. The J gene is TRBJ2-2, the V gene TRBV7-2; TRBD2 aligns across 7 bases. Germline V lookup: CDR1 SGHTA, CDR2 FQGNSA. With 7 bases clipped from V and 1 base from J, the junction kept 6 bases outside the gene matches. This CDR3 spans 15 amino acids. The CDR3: CASNPGGENTGELFF. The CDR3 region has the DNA TGTGCCAGCAATCCGGGGGGTGAGAACACCGGGGAGCTGTTTTTT.

The CDR3 region is CASSFTGVSYNEQFF. As DNA, the CDR3 is TGTGCCAGCAGCTTTACAGGGGTCTCCTACAATGAGCAGTTCTTC. The genes are TRBV11-3 and TRBJ2-1, with 7 nucleotides matching TRBD1. Germline V gene data show CDR1 as SGHNT and CDR2 as YENEEA. The CDR3 covers 15 residues. V shed 3 bases and J 0 bases; nucleotides not matched to a gene: 2.

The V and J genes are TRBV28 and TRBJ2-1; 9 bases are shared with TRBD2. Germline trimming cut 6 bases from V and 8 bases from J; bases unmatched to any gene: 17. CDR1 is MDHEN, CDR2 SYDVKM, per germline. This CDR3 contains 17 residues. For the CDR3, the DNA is TGTGCCAGCAGCACCGAACCCGCCAGGGGCGGGAGGGATGAGCAGTTCTTC. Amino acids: CASSTEPARGGRDEQFF.

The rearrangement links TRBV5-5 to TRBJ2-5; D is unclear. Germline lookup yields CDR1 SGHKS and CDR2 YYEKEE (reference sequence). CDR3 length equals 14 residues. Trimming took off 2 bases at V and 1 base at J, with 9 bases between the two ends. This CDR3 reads CASSFSSSQETQYF. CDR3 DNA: TGTGCCAGCAGCTTTTCGTCCAGCCAAGAGACCCAGTACTTC.

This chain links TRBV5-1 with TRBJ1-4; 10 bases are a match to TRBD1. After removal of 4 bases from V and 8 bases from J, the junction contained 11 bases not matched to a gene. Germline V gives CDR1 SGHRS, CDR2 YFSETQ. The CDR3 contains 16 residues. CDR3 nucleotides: TGCGCCAGCAGCCCCGGGACAGGGGCCAGGGGGGAAAAACTGTTTTTT. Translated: CASSPGTGARGEKLFF.

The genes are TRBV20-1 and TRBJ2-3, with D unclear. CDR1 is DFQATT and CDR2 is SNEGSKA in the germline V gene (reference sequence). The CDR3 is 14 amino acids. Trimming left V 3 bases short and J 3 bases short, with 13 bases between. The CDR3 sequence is CSASYESRTDTQYF. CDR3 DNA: TGCAGTGCTAGTTATGAGAGTAGAACAGATACGCAGTATTTT.

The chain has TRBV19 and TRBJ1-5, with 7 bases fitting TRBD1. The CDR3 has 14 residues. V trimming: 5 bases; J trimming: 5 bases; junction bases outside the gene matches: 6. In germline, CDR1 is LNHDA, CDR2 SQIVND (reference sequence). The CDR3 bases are TGTGCCAGTAGTTTCCTAGGACAGGATCAGCCCCAGCATTTT. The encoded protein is CASSFLGQDQPQHF.

CDR3 loop: CASSLGSGSGVREKLFF. Here the CDR3 DNA reads TGTGCCAGCAGCTTAGGGTCTGGGTCGGGGGTCCGAGAAAAACTGTTTTTT. The rearrangement joins TRBV13 to TRBJ1-4; possibly TRBD1 for D (5 bases). Looked up from germline, CDR1 is PRHDT and CDR2 is FYEKMQ (reference sequence). This CDR3 region has 17 residues. Trimming removed 0 bases at V and 8 bases at J, with 19 bases between.

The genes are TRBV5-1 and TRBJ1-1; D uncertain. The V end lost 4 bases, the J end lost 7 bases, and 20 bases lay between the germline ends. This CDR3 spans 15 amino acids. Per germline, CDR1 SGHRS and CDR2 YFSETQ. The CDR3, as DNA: TGCGCCAGCAGCCCTACCGTCGGCGAAGCGGATGAAGCTTTCTTT. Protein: CASSPTVGEADEAFF.

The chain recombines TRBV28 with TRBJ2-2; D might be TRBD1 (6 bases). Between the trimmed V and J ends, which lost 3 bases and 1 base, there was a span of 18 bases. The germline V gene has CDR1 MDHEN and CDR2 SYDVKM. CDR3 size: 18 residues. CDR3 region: CASSFPPLGQRNTGELFF. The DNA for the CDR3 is TGTGCCAGCAGTTTTCCCCCCCTCGGACAGCGGAACACCGGGGAGCTGTTTTTT.

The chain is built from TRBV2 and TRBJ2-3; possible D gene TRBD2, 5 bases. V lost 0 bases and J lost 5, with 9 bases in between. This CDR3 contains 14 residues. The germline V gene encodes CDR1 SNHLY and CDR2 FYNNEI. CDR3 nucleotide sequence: TGTGCCAGCAGTGAAGCGCCAGCGGAAGATACGCAGTATTTT. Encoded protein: CASSEAPAEDTQYF.

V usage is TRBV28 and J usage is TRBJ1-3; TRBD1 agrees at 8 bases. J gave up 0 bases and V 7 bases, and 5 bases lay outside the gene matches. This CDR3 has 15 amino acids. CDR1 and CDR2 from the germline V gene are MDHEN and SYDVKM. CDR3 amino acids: CASIPTGGSGNTIYF. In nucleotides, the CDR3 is TGTGCCAGCATTCCAACAGGGGGCTCTGGAAACACCATATATTTT.

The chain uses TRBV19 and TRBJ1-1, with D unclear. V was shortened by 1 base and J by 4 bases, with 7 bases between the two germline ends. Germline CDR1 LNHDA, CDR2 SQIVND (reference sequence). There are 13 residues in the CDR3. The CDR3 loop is CASSIVRGTEAFF. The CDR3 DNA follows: TGTGCCAGTAGTATAGTTCGGGGCACTGAAGCTTTCTTT.

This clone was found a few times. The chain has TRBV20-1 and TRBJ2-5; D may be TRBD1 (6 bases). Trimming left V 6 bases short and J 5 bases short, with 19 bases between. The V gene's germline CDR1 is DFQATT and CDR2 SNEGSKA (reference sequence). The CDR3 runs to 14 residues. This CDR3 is CSASEMGAGETQYF. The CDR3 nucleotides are TGCAGTGCCAGTGAGATGGGGGCTGGGGAGACCCAGTACTTC.

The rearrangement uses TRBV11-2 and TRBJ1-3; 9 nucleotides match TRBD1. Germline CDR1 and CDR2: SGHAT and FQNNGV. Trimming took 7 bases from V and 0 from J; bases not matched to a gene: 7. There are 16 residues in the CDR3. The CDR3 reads CASTRQGGISGNTIYF. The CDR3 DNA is TGTGCCAGCACCCGACAGGGGGGGATCTCTGGAAACACCATATATTTT.

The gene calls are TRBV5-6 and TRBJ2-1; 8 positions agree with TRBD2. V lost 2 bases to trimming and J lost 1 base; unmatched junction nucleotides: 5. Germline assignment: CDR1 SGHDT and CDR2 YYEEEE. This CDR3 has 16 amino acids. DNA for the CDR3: TGTGCCAGCAGCTTCGGACTAGCTGTTTCCTACAATGAGCAGTTCTTC. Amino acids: CASSFGLAVSYNEQFF.

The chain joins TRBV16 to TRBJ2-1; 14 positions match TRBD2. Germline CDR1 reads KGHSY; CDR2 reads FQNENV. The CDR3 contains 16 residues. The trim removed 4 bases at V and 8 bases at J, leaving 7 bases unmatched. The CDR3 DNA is TGTGCCAGCAGCCTTCGACTAGCGGGGGGGGCGGATGAGCAGTTCTTC. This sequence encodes CASSLRLAGGADEQFF.

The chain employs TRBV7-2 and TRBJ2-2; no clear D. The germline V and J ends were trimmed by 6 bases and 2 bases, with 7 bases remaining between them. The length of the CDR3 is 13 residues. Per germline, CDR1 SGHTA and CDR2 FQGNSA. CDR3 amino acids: CASSTGNTGELFF. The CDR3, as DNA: TGTGCCAGCAGTACGGGTAACACCGGGGAGCTGTTTTTT.

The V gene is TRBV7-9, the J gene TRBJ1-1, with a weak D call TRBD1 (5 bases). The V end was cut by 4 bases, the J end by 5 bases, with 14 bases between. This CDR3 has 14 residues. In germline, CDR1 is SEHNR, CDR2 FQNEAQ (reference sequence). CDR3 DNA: TGTGCCAGCAGCTCGCAGGGTTATGGGACTGAAGCTTTCTTT. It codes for CASSSQGYGTEAFF.

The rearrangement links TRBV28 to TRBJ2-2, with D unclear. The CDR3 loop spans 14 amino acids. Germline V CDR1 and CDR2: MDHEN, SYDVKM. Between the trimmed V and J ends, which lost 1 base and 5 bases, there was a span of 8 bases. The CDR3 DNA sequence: TGTGCCAGCAGTTTATCCCCCGAGACCGGGGAGCTGTTTTTT. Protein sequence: CASSLSPETGELFF.

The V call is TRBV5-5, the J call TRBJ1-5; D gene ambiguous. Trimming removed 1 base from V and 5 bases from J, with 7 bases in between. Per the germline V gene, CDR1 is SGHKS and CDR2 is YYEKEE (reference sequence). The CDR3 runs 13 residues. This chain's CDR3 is CASSLLFDQPQHF. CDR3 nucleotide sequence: TGTGCCAGCAGCTTGCTCTTCGATCAGCCCCAGCATTTT.